The 29 T cell receptor beta chains below come from one sample, sequenced in a study of response to subunit inactivated influenza vaccine. Each CDR3 protein is one row after TCRdb ran MiXCR on the RT-PCR reads. The sample lists a few hundred thousand distinct CDR3 sequences; 13% to 15% were seen once. The specimen comprised PBMCs from blood, sampled 12 days after vaccination. These receptors were collected from a man between 50 and 59 years old who received an inactivated influenza vaccine.

As to this clonotype: Since a much larger clone is just one base distant, this may be a read error. The conserved final phenylalanine or tryptophan is absent from the CDR3, which likely points to a read error. The CDR3 spells CASSQEGGCEETQYI. The CDR3 DNA follows: TGCGCCAGCAGCCAAGAAGGGGGTTGCGAAGAGACCCAGTACATC. The chain has TRBV4-3 and TRBJ2-5; possibly TRBD1 for D (6 bases). This CDR3 comprises 15 residues. V lost 0 bases, J lost 3 bases, and 11 bases lay in between. Germline CDR1 LGHNA, CDR2 YSLEER.

The V and J genes are TRBV6-1 and TRBJ1-5; 7 nucleotides align to TRBD1. The CDR3 loop spans 15 amino acids. CDR1 is MNHNS, CDR2 SASEGT, per germline. After removal of 7 bases from V and 2 bases from J, the junction contained 8 bases not matched to a gene. This CDR3 reads CASTRTGVRNQPQHF. CDR3 in DNA: TGTGCCAGCACGAGAACAGGGGTTCGCAATCAGCCCCAGCATTTT.

This clonotype was seen many times. V usage is TRBV7-9 and J usage is TRBJ2-6; the D is unclear. V was clipped by 5 bases and J by 0 bases, with 11 bases between them. The CDR3 is 16 amino acids. Looked up from germline, CDR1 is SEHNR and CDR2 is FQNEAQ (reference sequence). The CDR3 region is CASSPGSGSGANVLTF. Written as DNA, the CDR3 is TGTGCCAGCAGCCCAGGTAGTGGCTCTGGGGCCAACGTCCTGACTTTC. Using reference TRBV7-9 and TRBJ2-6 for the parts outside the CDR3, the full variable domain is DTGVSQNPRHKITKRGQNVTFRCDPISEHNRLYWYRQTLGQGPEFLTYFQNEAQLEKSRLLSDRFSAERPKGSFSTLEIQRTEQGDSAMYLCASSPGSGSGANVLTFGAGSRLTVL.

The rearrangement links TRBV28 to TRBJ2-3; D remains ambiguous. The germline V and J ends were trimmed by 6 bases and 2 bases, with 9 bases remaining between them. The CDR3 is made up of 13 amino acids. Germline V gene sequence: CDR1 MDHEN, CDR2 SYDVKM. CDR3 region: CASSHKNTDTQYF. The CDR3 DNA follows: TGTGCCAGCAGCCACAAGAACACAGATACGCAGTATTTT. Full variable domain (rest looked up from reference TRBV28 and TRBJ2-3): DVKVTQSSRYLVKRTGEKVFLECVQDMDHENMFWYRQDPGLGLRLIYFSYDVKMKEKGDIPEGYSVSREKKERFSLILESASTNQTSMYLCASSHKNTDTQYFGPGTRLTVL.

The genes are TRBV9 and TRBJ2-7; 12 bases are shared with TRBD1. CDR3 size: 15 residues. The trim removed 3 bases at V and 6 bases at J, leaving 7 bases unmatched. Germline V gene data show CDR1 as SGDLS and CDR2 as YYNGEE. CDR3 sequence (DNA): TGTGCCAGCAGCGCTGGGGACAGGGGGCTAAGCGAGCAGTACTTC. Encoded protein: CASSAGDRGLSEQYF.

This clonotype has just a few counts. V is TRBV5-1 and J is TRBJ2-7; 8 nucleotides line up with TRBD1. J was trimmed by 12 bases and V by 0 bases; bases with no gene match: 14. CDR1 and CDR2 from the germline V gene are SGHRS and YFSETQ. The CDR3 totals 15 residues. CDR3 residues: CASSLEGDRSPFRYF. The CDR3 bases are TGCGCCAGCAGCTTGGAAGGGGACAGGTCTCCGTTCAGGTACTTC.

CDR3 sequence: CASSDRQYTDTQYF. CDR3 in DNA: TGCGCCAGCAGCGATCGACAGTACACAGATACGCAGTATTTT. The V and J genes are TRBV5-1 and TRBJ2-3, with D maybe TRBD1 (5 bases). This CDR3 region has 14 residues. V lost 4 bases to trimming and J lost 2 bases, with 11 bases between them. The germline CDR1 and CDR2 sequences are SGHRS and YFSETQ. Full variable domain (outside the CDR3, taken from reference TRBV5-1 and TRBJ2-3): KAGVTQTPRYLIKTRGQQVTLSCSPISGHRSVSWYQQTPGQGLQFLFEYFSETQRNKGNFPGRFSGRQFSNSRSEMNVSTLELGDSALYLCASSDRQYTDTQYFGPGTRLTVL.

The chain combines TRBV3-1 with TRBJ1-5; 10 bases are shared with TRBD1. The CDR3 has 17 amino acids. The V gene end was trimmed by 0 bases and the J gene end by 4 bases; junction bases not matched to a gene: 6. CDR1 and CDR2 from the germline V gene are LGHDT and YNNKEL (reference sequence). This chain's CDR3 is CASSQEWRGQGNQPQHF. As DNA, the CDR3 is TGTGCCAGCAGCCAAGAATGGAGGGGACAGGGGAATCAGCCCCAGCATTTT.

In this sample, this clonotype turned up a few times. The chain couples TRBV28 to TRBJ2-7; 9 bases map to TRBD2. Germline CDR1 MDHEN, CDR2 SYDVKM. V shed 1 base, J shed 5 bases, and the junction held 9 bases outside the gene matches. The CDR3 runs 16 residues. CDR3 amino acids: CASSLFRGGARDEQYF. As DNA, the CDR3 is TGTGCCAGCAGTTTATTTCGCGGGGGGGCTAGGGACGAGCAGTACTTC.

The rearrangement links TRBV20-1 to TRBJ2-2; possibly TRBD1 for D (6 bases). V was trimmed by 3 bases and J by 6 bases, leaving 14 bases between them. CDR3 length equals 14 residues. Germline V gene sequence: CDR1 DFQATT, CDR2 SNEGSKA (reference sequence). The DNA of the CDR3 is TGCAGTGCTAGGGTCACAGGGCGGGCCGGGGAGCTGTTTTTT. This gives the protein CSARVTGRAGELFF.

The chain employs TRBV20-1 and TRBJ2-1; 9 bases fit TRBD1. The junction had 13 bases not matched to a gene; V was cut back by 4 bases and J by 6 bases. The CDR3 covers 16 residues. The germline V gene encodes CDR1 DFQATT and CDR2 SNEGSKA (reference sequence). Here the CDR3 DNA reads TGCAGTGCTAAGGTGGTAGAGACAGGGGGAAGCAATGAGCAGTTCTTC. Protein sequence: CSAKVVETGGSNEQFF.

The rearrangement links TRBV18 to TRBJ2-7; 9 bases map to TRBD2. V lost 5 bases, J lost 7 bases, and 12 bases stayed unmatched. The CDR3 length is 15 residues. Germline V lookup: CDR1 KGHSH, CDR2 LQKENI. The CDR3 here is CASSRTSESLGEQYF. In nucleotides, the CDR3 is TGTGCCAGCTCAAGGACTAGCGAGAGCCTTGGGGAGCAGTACTTC. Combining the CDR3 with reference TRBV18 and TRBJ2-7 gives the whole variable domain NAGVMQNPRHLVRRRGQEARLRCSPMKGHSHVYWYRQLPEEGLKFMVYLQKENIIDESGMPKERFSAEFPKEGPSILRIQQVVRGDSAAYFCASSRTSESLGEQYFGPGTRLTVT.

This chain connects TRBV30 to TRBJ2-3; no clear D gene. There are 12 residues in the CDR3. Germline CDR1 is GTSNPN and CDR2 is SVGIG (reference sequence). V was trimmed by 2 bases and J by 0 bases, leaving 3 bases between them. CDR3 sequence: CAWSFSTDTQYF. CDR3 sequence (DNA): TGTGCCTGGAGTTTCAGCACAGATACGCAGTATTTT.

This clonotype appeared many times. The chain employs TRBV10-3 and TRBJ2-5; 9 positions match TRBD2. Unmatched junction bases numbered 8, after V lost 0 bases and J lost 6 bases. Per germline, CDR1 ENHRY and CDR2 SYGVKD. This CDR3 has 16 residues. CDR3 sequence: CAISESIRGGAQTQYF. In DNA form, the CDR3 reads TGTGCCATCAGTGAGTCGATCCGCGGGGGGGCCCAGACCCAGTACTTC.

This clonotype was observed a handful of times. The chain employs TRBV7-2 and TRBJ2-3; weak D call: TRBD2 (5 bases). The germline V gene has CDR1 SGHTA and CDR2 FQGNSA. V lost 5 bases to trimming and J lost 8 bases, with 26 bases between them. This CDR3 comprises 17 residues. The CDR3 sequence is CASSHPKFPSGIGTQYF. DNA of the CDR3: TGTGCCAGCAGCCATCCAAAATTCCCCTCGGGAATCGGTACGCAGTATTTT.

The rearrangement joins TRBV28 to TRBJ2-3, with 7 bases aligning to TRBD2. This CDR3 is 14 amino acids long. CDR1 is MDHEN, CDR2 SYDVKM, per germline. The V segment lost 3 bases and the J segment 5 bases; nucleotides outside the gene matches: 5. CDR3 loop: CASSFGGRGDTQYF. The CDR3 DNA reads TGTGCCAGCAGTTTCGGAGGGAGGGGAGATACGCAGTATTTT.

V usage is TRBV24-1 and J usage is TRBJ2-3; the D is unclear. The V gene lost 1 base and the J gene lost 6 bases, with 13 bases spanning the gap. The germline CDR1 and CDR2 sequences are KGHDR and SFDVKD. This CDR3 spans 15 amino acids. CDR3 residues: CATSDFPGPRDTQYF. DNA of the CDR3: TGTGCCACCAGTGATTTTCCCGGTCCACGGGATACGCAGTATTTT.

The chain combines TRBV7-2 with TRBJ1-2; no clear D gene. Germline V lookup: CDR1 SGHTA, CDR2 FQGNSA. V gave up 1 base and J gave up 3 bases, with 12 bases separating them. CDR3 length: 15 amino acids. The chain's CDR3 is CASSLDREPYYGYTF. Written as DNA, the CDR3 is TGTGCCAGCAGCTTAGACCGGGAACCTTACTATGGCTACACCTTC.

The chain employs TRBV18 and TRBJ2-5; D unclear. The CDR3 contains 15 residues. Trimming removed 0 bases at V and 5 bases at J, with 13 bases between. The V gene's germline CDR1 is KGHSH and CDR2 LQKENI. This CDR3 is CASSPPLPRGETQYF. Here the CDR3 DNA reads TGTGCCAGCTCACCACCACTACCACGTGGGGAGACCCAGTACTTC.

In this sample, this clonotype turned up many times. The gene calls are TRBV20-1 and TRBJ2-7; possibly TRBD1 for D (6 bases). CDR3 length: 13 amino acids. Germline lookup yields CDR1 DFQATT and CDR2 SNEGSKA (reference sequence). Trimming pared 5 bases from V and 2 bases from J, leaving 13 bases between. CDR3 sequence: CSAHHRVTYEQYF. In nucleotides, the CDR3 is TGCAGTGCTCACCACAGGGTAACCTACGAGCAGTACTTC.

The rearrangement links TRBV14 to TRBJ2-7; 7 nucleotides align to TRBD1. The CDR3 is 15 residues long. The V segment lost 1 base and the J segment 2 bases; nucleotides outside the gene matches: 5. The germline V gene encodes CDR1 SGHDN and CDR2 FVKESK. CDR3 amino acids: CASSQVEGAPYEQYF. The CDR3 nucleotides are TGTGCCAGCAGCCAAGTCGAGGGGGCCCCCTACGAGCAGTACTTC.

This clonotype was seen many times. The V call is TRBV20-1, the J call TRBJ2-5; D possibly matches TRBD1 or TRBD2 (5 bases each). Trimming took 6 bases from V and 2 from J, leaving 13 bases between them. Germline V gene data show CDR1 as DFQATT and CDR2 as SNEGSKA (reference sequence). The CDR3 totals 13 residues. The CDR3 protein is CSASRDGQETQYF. The DNA for the CDR3 is TGCAGTGCCAGTCGGGACGGACAAGAGACCCAGTACTTC.

This clonotype was counted between two and nine times. This chain joins TRBV4-3 and TRBJ2-7; TRBD1 might be the D (6 bases). CDR1 LGHNA and CDR2 YSLEER come from the germline V gene. The CDR3 extends over 14 amino acids. V lost 4 bases, J lost 5 bases, and 15 bases lay in between. The CDR3 nucleotides read TGCGCCAGCAGCCTAGATCTGGGGGCGAACGAGCAGTACTTC. Translation gives CASSLDLGANEQYF.

The table lists this clonotype with many counts. This chain links TRBV7-9 with TRBJ2-7; D is undetermined. Germline CDR1 and CDR2: SEHNR and FQNEAQ (reference sequence). This CDR3 spans 15 amino acids. V was cut by 1 base and J by 3 bases, with 13 bases left in between. DNA for the CDR3: TGTGCCAGCAGCTTAGATGGAAAAGGCAGCTACGAGCAGTACTTC. Translated: CASSLDGKGSYEQYF.

This clonotype appeared a few times. The chain uses TRBV6-5 and TRBJ2-5; D not certain. The V end was cut by 2 bases, the J end by 2 bases, with 12 bases between. This CDR3 is 15 amino acids long. Germline-derived CDR1 and CDR2 are MNHEY and SVGAGI. The CDR3 spells CASSYVLGEQETQYF. CDR3 DNA sequence: TGTGCCAGCAGTTACGTTTTAGGAGAACAAGAGACCCAGTACTTC.

The chain couples TRBV6-1 to TRBJ2-7; no reliable D call. This CDR3 region has 14 residues. Germline CDR1 reads MNHNS; CDR2 reads SASEGT. The V end was cut by 6 bases, the J end by 1 base, with 13 bases between. The CDR3 bases are TGTGCCAGCAGGGAATGGACGGGTTCCTACGAGCAGTACTTC. This translates into CASREWTGSYEQYF.

The chain uses TRBV7-6 and TRBJ2-4, with D maybe TRBD1 (6 bases). There are 16 residues in the CDR3. The V end was cut by 1 base, the J end by 0 bases, with 10 bases between. Germline lookup yields CDR1 SGHVS and CDR2 FNYEAQ. The CDR3 nucleotides read TGTGCCAGCAGCTTAGACGGACAGCTAGCCAAAAACATTCAGTACTTC. Residues: CASSLDGQLAKNIQYF.

This clonotype has a count of ten or more. This chain connects TRBV12-3 or TRBV12-4 to TRBJ2-5; TRBD2 is a possible D gene (6 bases). Trimming removed 1 base from V and 3 bases from J, with 6 bases in between. This CDR3 has 13 residues. The CDR3 protein is CASSLGTKETQYF. The CDR3 DNA is TGTGCCAGCAGTTTAGGGACTAAAGAGACCCAGTACTTC.

This clonotype was picked up a small number of times. The rearrangement joins TRBV4-2 to TRBJ2-3; unclear D gene. This CDR3 has 17 residues. Germline CDR1 and CDR2: LGHNA and YNFKEQ. The germline V and J ends were trimmed by 0 bases and 2 bases, with 15 bases remaining between them. The CDR3: CASSQDLRATYTDTQYF. The DNA of the CDR3 is TGTGCCAGCAGCCAAGATCTGAGAGCTACCTACACAGATACGCAGTATTTT.